This TCR beta chain was observed in a study of OX40 agonist ivuxolimab in advanced cancers. Overall study results and limits: There was clonal expansion of CD4+ and CD8+ blood T cells by week 6 at 0.1 to 3.0 mg/kg.

A remark on this clone: Its antigen is not known.

The germline V gene encodes CDR1 SGHDT and CDR2 YYEEEE. CDR3 length: 13 residues. J gave up 4 bases and V 0 bases, and 0 bases lay outside the gene matches. Generated by immunoSEQ multiplex PCR, the TCRdb table keeps only in-frame clones and is missing some. The table has about 91,000 clones, approximately 90% seen once. Systemic immunosuppression or autoimmune disease history was grounds to exclude patients. The starting material was CD4+ or CD8+ T cells sorted from blood, obtained in a trial of the OX40 agonist ivuxolimab. The receptor comes from an adult with an advanced solid tumor such as melanoma, head and neck, liver or kidney cancer. V usage is TRBV5-6 and J usage is TRBJ2-7; 8 bases line up with TRBD1. The CDR3 DNA is TGTGCCAGCAGCTTGGACAGGGGGTACGAGCAGTACTTC. Protein product: CASSLDRGYEQYF.